This paragraph reports one T cell receptor beta chain. Its antigen is not known. This sample is drawn from a study of shared clonotypes between healthy human individuals. General study points: Generally, naive subsets came out with larger estimated richness than memory subsets. Non-shared clonotypes displayed generation probabilities falling below those of clonotypes present in all four donors.

Naive CD8 cells, CD45RO-negative and positively selected for CCR7, excluded terminally differentiated effector memory CD45RA+ cells. The authors ran the assay at deep level. 200 to 250 ng DNA, approximately 31,000 T cell genomes, went into each sorted-subset replicate PCR. The data were produced by immunoSEQ multiplex PCR, yet TCRdb's version contains in-frame clones alone and is incomplete. The sample includes about 2.1 million clones, 85% to 95% of them seen just once. Trimming shortened V by 4 bases and J by 7 bases, and 11 bases separated the two germline ends. The CDR3 has 12 amino acids. Germline lookup yields CDR1 SGHNT and CDR2 YENEEA.

The receptor was isolated from a man between 18 and 29 years old in good health. Some clones in this sample may be carry-over from other donors' samples. The V and J genes are TRBV11-3 and TRBJ2-7; either TRBD1 or TRBD2 may supply D (5 bases each). What was sequenced was naive CD8+ T cells from PBMCs. The DNA for the CDR3 is TGTGCCAGCAGCTCCCAGTGGGGGGAGCAGTACTTC. It codes for CASSSQWGEQYF. Full variable domain (outside the CDR3, taken from reference TRBV11-3 and TRBJ2-7): EAGVVQSPRYKIIEKKQPVAFWCNPISGHNTLYWYLQNLGQGPELLIRYENEEAVDDSQLPKDRFSAERLKGVDSTLKIQPAELGDSAVYLCASSSQWGEQYFGPGTRLTVT.